This T cell receptor (beta chain) was found in a study of T-cell memory formation after mild COVID-19. Study findings and constraints: The appearance of some responding clones in pre-infection memory suggested that cross-reactive memory joined. Clones contracting over day 15 to 85 were CD4/CD8 balanced, with later expanders leaning CD4+.

Trimming stripped 3 bases from V and 7 bases from J, with 7 bases between. The CDR3 length is 12 residues. Germline V gives CDR1 SGHTA, CDR2 FQGNSA. TCRdb reprocessed the 5' RACE reads via MiXCR and lists one record per CDR3 protein. The repertoire holds about 360,000 distinct CDR3 sequences, about an eighth seen once, with about 22% in the top ten. This clonotype was recorded a few times. Its antigen is unidentified. The sequenced sample was PBMCs or a T cell subset sorted from them (not recorded which). This sequence was found in a man aged 18 to 29 who had mild COVID-19 (a few samples of this study predate the infection). Cell type and time point are not known. V gene TRBV7-2 combines with J gene TRBJ1-5, with unresolved D. The CDR3 sequence is CASSLARQPQHF. In DNA form, the CDR3 reads TGTGCCAGCAGCTTGGCCAGGCAGCCCCAGCATTTT.